Listed here are 20 T cell receptor beta chains from one sample, sequenced in a study of technical replicates of blood from a few donors. Clones were read by immunoSEQ multiplex PCR, and TCRdb kept only the in-frame ones, dropping some. Among some 60,000 clones, about 89% were seen once, and the ten largest hold around 5.2%. Sequencing was performed on PBMCs. The receptors come from a human donor in good health. Some clones in this sample may be carry-over from other donors' samples.

A few counts support this clone. V is TRBV7-9 and J is TRBJ1-6, with TRBD1 identical over 7 bases. CDR1 and CDR2 (germline): SEHNR, FQNEAQ (reference sequence). Trimming cost V 5 bases and J 7 bases; bases outside gene matches: 8. This CDR3 is 15 amino acids long. The CDR3 nucleotides are TGTGCCAGCAGCATCCGGGACAGAGGAAATTCACCCCTCCACTTT. The encoded protein is CASSIRDRGNSPLHF.

The V and J genes are TRBV6-1 and TRBJ1-5; D is possibly TRBD1 (5 bases). Trimming shortened V by 3 bases and J by 13 bases, and 10 bases separated the two germline ends. The germline V gene has CDR1 MNHNS and CDR2 SASEGT. The CDR3 loop spans 11 amino acids. As DNA, the CDR3 is TGTGCCAGCAGTGACCTCCAGGGACAGCATTTT. Amino acid sequence: CASSDLQGQHF.

This chain joins TRBV5-1 and TRBJ2-1, with 12 bases aligning to TRBD2. Germline trimming cut 5 bases from V and 3 bases from J; bases unmatched to any gene: 3. Germline loops: CDR1 SGHRS, CDR2 YFSETQ. The CDR3 extends over 15 amino acids. The CDR3 here is CASRLAGGDYNEQFF. The DNA for the CDR3 is TGCGCCAGCAGACTAGCGGGGGGCGACTACAATGAGCAGTTCTTC.

This chain uses TRBV11-3 with TRBJ2-3, with a weak D call TRBD2 (5 bases). Germline V gives CDR1 SGHNT, CDR2 YENEEA. V was pared by 5 bases and J by 4 bases, with 13 bases between. The CDR3 has 14 amino acids. In DNA, the CDR3 is TGTGCCAGCAGCAAAAGGGCGGGCTCAGATACGCAGTATTTT. Amino acids: CASSKRAGSDTQYF.

This chain links TRBV30 with TRBJ2-1, with a possible D match to TRBD2 (5 bases). V was trimmed by 3 bases and J by 16 bases, leaving 19 bases between them. Per the germline V gene, CDR1 is GTSNPN and CDR2 is SVGIG (reference sequence). This CDR3 has 12 residues. CDR3: CAWRKRRLTAFF. The CDR3 nucleotides read TGTGCCTGGAGAAAGCGCCGACTAACCGCTTTCTTC.

The sample holds a few counts of this clone. V and J are TRBV2 and TRBJ1-1; D unresolved. CDR1 is SNHLY and CDR2 is FYNNEI in the germline V gene. The CDR3 sequence is 13 residues long. V was shortened by 5 bases and J by 5 bases, with 12 bases between the two germline ends. The CDR3, as DNA: TGTGCCAGCAGTCAAAGGGAGAGGACTGAAGCTTTCTTT. Translating it yields CASSQRERTEAFF. Drawing the rest from reference TRBV2 and TRBJ1-1, the complete variable domain is EPEVTQTPSHQVTQMGQEVILRCVPISNHLYFYWYRQILGQKVEFLVSFYNNEISEKSEIFDDQFSVERPDGSNFTLKIRSTKLEDSAMYFCASSQRERTEAFFGQGTRLTVV.

The rearrangement uses TRBV5-8 and TRBJ2-7, with a tentative D call TRBD2 (5 bases). There are 16 residues in the CDR3. The germline V gene has CDR1 SGHTS and CDR2 YDEGEE. Deletions cut 2 bases from V and 2 bases from J, with 17 bases between. The CDR3 loop reads CASSFVTDFRAYEQYF. CDR3 sequence (DNA): TGTGCCAGCAGCTTCGTTACGGACTTTCGGGCCTACGAGCAGTACTTC.

This chain joins TRBV7-6 and TRBJ2-1; 13 bases agree with TRBD2. Germline CDR1 is SGHVS and CDR2 is FNYEAQ. The CDR3 runs to 17 residues. V lost 3 bases, J lost 7 bases, and 9 bases stayed unmatched. The CDR3 loop is CASSFQSQGLAGNEQFF. The CDR3 nucleotides are TGTGCCAGCAGCTTCCAATCCCAGGGACTAGCGGGAAATGAGCAGTTCTTC. Based on the CDR3 plus reference TRBV7-6 and TRBJ2-1, the full variable domain is GAGVSQSPRYKVTKRGQDVALRCDPISGHVSLYWYRQALGQGPEFLTYFNYEAQQDKSGLPNDRFSAERPEGSISTLTIQRTEQRDSAMYRCASSFQSQGLAGNEQFFGPGTRLTVL.

V gene TRBV6-6 combines with J gene TRBJ1-2, with a weak D call TRBD1 (6 bases). The CDR3 runs to 12 residues. Per the germline V gene, CDR1 is MNHNY and CDR2 is SVGAGI (reference sequence). Trimming removed 8 bases at V and 4 bases at J, with 11 bases between. CDR3 residues: CASGGAGYGYTF. As DNA, the CDR3 is TGTGCCAGCGGGGGGGCCGGCTATGGCTACACCTTC.

The chain carries TRBV7-2 and TRBJ2-1, with 7 nucleotides matching TRBD2. CDR3 length: 15 amino acids. Germline values: CDR1 SGHTA, CDR2 FQGNSA. V trimming: 5 bases; J trimming: 2 bases; junction bases outside the gene matches: 6. Here the CDR3 DNA reads TGTGCCAGCAGCCGCACTAGCGACACCTACAATGAGCAGTTCTTC. Protein: CASSRTSDTYNEQFF.

The rearrangement links TRBV6-1 to TRBJ1-1, with 9 bases lining up with TRBD1. Germline CDR1 MNHNS, CDR2 SASEGT. CDR3 length equals 14 residues. The V and J ends lost 5 bases and 1 base, in that order; junction bases with no gene match: 2. The CDR3 is CASSQGQGNTEAFF. The CDR3 DNA sequence: TGTGCCAGCAGTCAGGGACAGGGGAACACTGAAGCTTTCTTT.

The chain carries TRBV7-7 and TRBJ2-7; D may be TRBD1 (5 bases). CDR3 length: 14 residues. Germline lookup yields CDR1 SSHAT and CDR2 FNYEAQ (reference sequence). V gave up 11 bases and J gave up 1 base, with 18 bases separating them. The CDR3 DNA reads as TGTGCCCGCTCAGGGCCCAGCAGGTCCTACGAGCAGTACTTC. This codes for CARSGPSRSYEQYF.

The V and J genes are TRBV19 and TRBJ2-1, with 8 bases fitting TRBD2. Trimming cost V 7 bases and J 4 bases; bases outside gene matches: 3. The germline V gene has CDR1 LNHDA and CDR2 SQIVND (reference sequence). CDR3 length equals 13 residues. The DNA for the CDR3 is TGTGCCAGTACGGGGGGGGGATACAATGAGCAGTTCTTC. Protein sequence: CASTGGGYNEQFF.

This chain uses TRBV29-1 with TRBJ1-1; D is ambiguous. Germline CDR1 reads SQVTM; CDR2 reads ANQGSEA. The length of the CDR3 is 13 residues. Trimming took 4 bases from V and 5 from J, leaving 14 bases between them. CDR3: CSVVAPKRTEAFF. CDR3 sequence (DNA): TGCAGCGTTGTTGCCCCGAAGAGGACTGAAGCTTTCTTT. Looking up the rest from reference TRBV29-1 and TRBJ1-1 gives the full variable domain: SAVISQKPSRDICQRGTSLTIQCQVDSQVTMMFWYRQQPGQSLTLIATANQGSEATYESGFVIDKFPISRPNLTFSTLTVSNMSPEDSSIYLCSVVAPKRTEAFFGQGTRLTVV.

This clone has a single count. The chain has TRBV6-1 and TRBJ1-2; D gene unclear. This CDR3 comprises 14 residues. CDR1 is MNHNS and CDR2 is SASEGT in the germline V gene. V lost 8 bases and J 8 bases, leaving 21 bases between the germline ends. DNA for the CDR3: TGTGCCAGCGGGTCGCTGTGGCGGGAGCAAGGCTACACCTTC. Encoded protein: CASGSLWREQGYTF.

The J gene is TRBJ1-5, the V gene TRBV18, with a tentative D call TRBD1 (5 bases). The germline V and J ends were trimmed by 6 bases and 2 bases, with 8 bases remaining between them. Germline values: CDR1 KGHSH, CDR2 LQKENI. The CDR3 contains 13 residues. As DNA, the CDR3 is TGTGCCAGCTCGCCGGGGGGCAATCAGCCCCAGCATTTT. It encodes CASSPGGNQPQHF.

The chain links TRBV29-1 to TRBJ2-2; D perhaps matches TRBD2 (6 bases). Germline V CDR1 and CDR2: SQVTM, ANQGSEA. Trimming removed 6 bases from V and 4 bases from J, with 12 bases in between. The CDR3 is 13 residues long. The CDR3 DNA reads as TGCAGCGTCCCGGGAGTGTTCACCGGGGAGCTGTTTTTT. Encoded protein: CSVPGVFTGELFF.

This clone was counted a single time. This chain joins TRBV27 and TRBJ2-7, with D possibly TRBD1 on 6 matching bases. CDR1 and CDR2 from the germline V gene are MNHEY and SMNVEV (reference sequence). With 6 bases removed from V and 6 bases from J, the gap between germline ends came to 15 bases. The CDR3 has 13 residues. DNA of the CDR3: TGTGCCAGCAGGGGTGCTACAGGGTCCGAGCAGTACTTC. As protein: CASRGATGSEQYF.

The J gene is TRBJ1-2, the V gene TRBV5-1, with a weak D call TRBD1 (5 bases). V was trimmed by 4 bases and J by 0 bases, leaving 16 bases between them. CDR1 and CDR2 (germline): SGHRS, YFSETQ. This CDR3 is 16 amino acids long. In DNA form, the CDR3 reads TGCGCCAGCAGCACAATTTTTCCGGGGGCTAACTATGGCTACACCTTC. Translated, it gives CASSTIFPGANYGYTF. Full variable domain (remainder filled in from reference TRBV5-1 and TRBJ1-2): KAGVTQTPRYLIKTRGQQVTLSCSPISGHRSVSWYQQTPGQGLQFLFEYFSETQRNKGNFPGRFSGRQFSNSRSEMNVSTLELGDSALYLCASSTIFPGANYGYTFGSGTRLTVV.

The chain has TRBV6-1 and TRBJ1-3; D not resolved. CDR3 size: 14 residues. In germline, CDR1 is MNHNS, CDR2 SASEGT. V lost 5 bases and J 4 bases, leaving 12 bases between the germline ends. CDR3 sequence (DNA): TGTGCCAGCAGTATTCGGGAGGCGGGAAACACCATATATTTT. It codes for CASSIREAGNTIYF.